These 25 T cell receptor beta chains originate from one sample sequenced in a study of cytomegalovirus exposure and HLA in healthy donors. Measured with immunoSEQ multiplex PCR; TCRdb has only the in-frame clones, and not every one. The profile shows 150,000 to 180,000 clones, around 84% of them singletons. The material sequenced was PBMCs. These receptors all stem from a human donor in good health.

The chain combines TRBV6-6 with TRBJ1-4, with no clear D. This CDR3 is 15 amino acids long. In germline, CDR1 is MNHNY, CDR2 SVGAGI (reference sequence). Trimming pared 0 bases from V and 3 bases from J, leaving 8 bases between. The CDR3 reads CASSYSLSANEKLFF. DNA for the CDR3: TGTGCCAGCAGTTACTCGTTGTCAGCTAATGAAAAACTGTTTTTT.

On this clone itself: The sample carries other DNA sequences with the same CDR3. The CDR3: CSARDSYEQYF. CDR3 bases: TGCAGTGCTAGAGATTCTTACGAGCAGTACTTC. This sequence joins TRBV20-1 and TRBJ2-7; D uncertain. Trimming cost V 0 bases and J 4 bases, with 4 bases left between them. The germline V gene has CDR1 DFQATT and CDR2 SNEGSKA (reference sequence). The CDR3 length is 11 residues.

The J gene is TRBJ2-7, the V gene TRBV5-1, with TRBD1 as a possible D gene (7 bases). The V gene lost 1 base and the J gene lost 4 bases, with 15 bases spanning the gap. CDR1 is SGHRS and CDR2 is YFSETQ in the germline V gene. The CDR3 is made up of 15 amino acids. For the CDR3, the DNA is TGCGCCAGCAGCTTGAGACAGGGAGGCTTATACGAGCAGTACTTC. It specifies CASSLRQGGLYEQYF.

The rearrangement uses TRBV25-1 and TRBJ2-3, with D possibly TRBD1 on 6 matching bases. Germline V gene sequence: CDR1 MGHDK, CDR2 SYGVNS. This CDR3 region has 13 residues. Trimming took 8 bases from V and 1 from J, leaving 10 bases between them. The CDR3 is CASLPGGTDTQYF. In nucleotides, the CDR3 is TGTGCCAGCTTACCAGGGGGCACAGATACGCAGTATTTT.

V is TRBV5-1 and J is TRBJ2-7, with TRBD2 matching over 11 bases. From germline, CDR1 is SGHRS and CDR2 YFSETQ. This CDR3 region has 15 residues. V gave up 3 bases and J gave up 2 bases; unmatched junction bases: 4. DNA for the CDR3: TGCGCCAGCAGCTCCCCGACTAGCGGGGCCTACGAGCAGTACTTC. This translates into CASSSPTSGAYEQYF.

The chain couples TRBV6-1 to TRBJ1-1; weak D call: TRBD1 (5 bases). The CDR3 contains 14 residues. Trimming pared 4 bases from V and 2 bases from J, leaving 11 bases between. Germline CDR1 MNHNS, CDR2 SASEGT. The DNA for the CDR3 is TGTGCCAGCAGTGGACGCCAGGGAAACACTGAAGCTTTCTTT. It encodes CASSGRQGNTEAFF.

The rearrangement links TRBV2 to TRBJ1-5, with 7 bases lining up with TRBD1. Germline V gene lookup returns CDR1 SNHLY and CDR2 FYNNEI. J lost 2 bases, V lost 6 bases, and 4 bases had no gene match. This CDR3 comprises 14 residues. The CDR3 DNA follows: TGTGCCAGCAGCGCGGGACAGCGCAATCAGCCCCAGCATTTT. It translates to CASSAGQRNQPQHF. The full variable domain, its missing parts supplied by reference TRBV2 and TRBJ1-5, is EPEVTQTPSHQVTQMGQEVILRCVPISNHLYFYWYRQILGQKVEFLVSFYNNEISEKSEIFDDQFSVERPDGSNFTLKIRSTKLEDSAMYFCASSAGQRNQPQHFGDGTRLSIL.

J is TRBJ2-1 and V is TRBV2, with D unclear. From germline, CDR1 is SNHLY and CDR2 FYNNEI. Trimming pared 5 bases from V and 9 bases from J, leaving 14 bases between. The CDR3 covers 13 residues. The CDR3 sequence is CASSLLPPGEQFF. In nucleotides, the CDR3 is TGTGCCAGCAGTCTCCTGCCCCCCGGTGAGCAGTTCTTC.

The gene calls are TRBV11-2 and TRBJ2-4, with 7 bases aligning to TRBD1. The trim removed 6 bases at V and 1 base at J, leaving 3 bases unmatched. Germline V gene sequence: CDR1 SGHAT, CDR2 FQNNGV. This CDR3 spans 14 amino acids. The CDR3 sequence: CASSPDRAKNIQYF. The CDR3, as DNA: TGTGCCAGCAGTCCGGACAGGGCCAAAAACATTCAGTACTTC.

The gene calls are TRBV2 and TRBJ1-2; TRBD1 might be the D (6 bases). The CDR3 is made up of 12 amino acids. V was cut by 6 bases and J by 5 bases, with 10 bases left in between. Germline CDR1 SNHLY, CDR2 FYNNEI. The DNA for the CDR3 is TGTGCCAGCAGGGCAGGACAGTATGGCTACACCTTC. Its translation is CASRAGQYGYTF.

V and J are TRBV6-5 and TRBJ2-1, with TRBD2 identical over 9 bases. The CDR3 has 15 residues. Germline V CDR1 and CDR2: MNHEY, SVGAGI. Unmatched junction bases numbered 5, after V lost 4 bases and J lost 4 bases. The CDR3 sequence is CASSSRGGAYNEQFF. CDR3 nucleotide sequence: TGTGCCAGCAGTTCACGCGGGGGGGCATACAATGAGCAGTTCTTC.

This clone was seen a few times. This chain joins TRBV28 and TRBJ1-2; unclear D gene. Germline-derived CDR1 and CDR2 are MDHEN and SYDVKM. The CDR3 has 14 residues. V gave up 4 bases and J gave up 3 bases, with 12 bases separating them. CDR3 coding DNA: TGTGCCAGCAGTTCGCAGGAGGTATACTATGGCTACACCTTC. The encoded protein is CASSSQEVYYGYTF.

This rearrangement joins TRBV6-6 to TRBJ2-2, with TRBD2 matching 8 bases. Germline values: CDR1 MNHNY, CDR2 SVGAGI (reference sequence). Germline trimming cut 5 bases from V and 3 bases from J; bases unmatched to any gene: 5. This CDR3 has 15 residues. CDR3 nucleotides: TGTGCCAGCAGTGACCTCGGGGGGGACACCGGGGAGCTGTTTTTT. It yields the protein CASSDLGGDTGELFF.

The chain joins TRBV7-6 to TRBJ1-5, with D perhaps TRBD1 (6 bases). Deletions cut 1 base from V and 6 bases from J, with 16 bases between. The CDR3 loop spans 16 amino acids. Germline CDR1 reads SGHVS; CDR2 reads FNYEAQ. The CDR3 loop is CASSLDSPGAGQPQHF. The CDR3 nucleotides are TGTGCCAGCAGCTTAGATAGTCCAGGGGCAGGTCAGCCCCAGCATTTT.

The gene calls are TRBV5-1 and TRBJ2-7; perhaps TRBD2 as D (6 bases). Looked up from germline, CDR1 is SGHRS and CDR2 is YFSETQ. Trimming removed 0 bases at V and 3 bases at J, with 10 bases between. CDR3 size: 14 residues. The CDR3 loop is CASSLAGGDYEQYF. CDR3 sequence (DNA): TGCGCCAGCAGCTTGGCTGGCGGGGACTACGAGCAGTACTTC.

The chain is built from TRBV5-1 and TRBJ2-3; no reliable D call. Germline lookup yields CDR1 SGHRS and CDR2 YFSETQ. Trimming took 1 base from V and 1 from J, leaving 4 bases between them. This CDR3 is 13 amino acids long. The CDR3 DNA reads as TGCGCCAGCAGCTTGTTCGGCACAGATACGCAGTATTTT. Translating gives CASSLFGTDTQYF.

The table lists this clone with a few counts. CDR3: CASSPDREAQPQHF. CDR3 bases: TGTGCCAGCTCACCAGACAGGGAGGCTCAGCCCCAGCATTTT. The chain links TRBV18 to TRBJ1-5; 7 positions agree with TRBD1. Looked up from germline, CDR1 is KGHSH and CDR2 is LQKENI. The ends lost 2 bases at V and 6 bases at J; junction bases unmatched: 4. The CDR3 loop spans 14 amino acids.

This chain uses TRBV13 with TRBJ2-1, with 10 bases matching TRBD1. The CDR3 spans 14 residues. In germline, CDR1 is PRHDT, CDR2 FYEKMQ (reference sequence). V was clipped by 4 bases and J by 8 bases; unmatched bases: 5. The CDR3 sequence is CASSSTGGLDEQFF. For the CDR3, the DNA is TGTGCCAGCAGCTCGACAGGGGGCTTGGATGAGCAGTTCTTC.

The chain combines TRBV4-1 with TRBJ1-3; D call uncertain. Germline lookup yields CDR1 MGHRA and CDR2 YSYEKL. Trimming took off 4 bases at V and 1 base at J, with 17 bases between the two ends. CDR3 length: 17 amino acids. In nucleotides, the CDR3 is TGCGCCAGCAGCCCCAAGTTTTGGCAGTCTTCTGGAAACACCATATATTTT. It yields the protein CASSPKFWQSSGNTIYF.

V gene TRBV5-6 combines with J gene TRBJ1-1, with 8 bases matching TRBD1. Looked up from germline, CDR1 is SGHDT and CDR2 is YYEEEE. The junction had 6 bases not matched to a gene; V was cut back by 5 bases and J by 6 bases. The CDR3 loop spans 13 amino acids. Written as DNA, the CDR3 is TGTGCCAGCAGTCGAGGACAGGGCTCTGAAGCTTTCTTT. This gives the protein CASSRGQGSEAFF.

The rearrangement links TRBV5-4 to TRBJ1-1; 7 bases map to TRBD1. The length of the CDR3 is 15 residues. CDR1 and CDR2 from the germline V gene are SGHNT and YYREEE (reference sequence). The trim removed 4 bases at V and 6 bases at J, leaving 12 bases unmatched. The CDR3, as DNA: TGTGCCAGCAGCAAACAGGGGCTATCGAAGTCTGAAGCTTTCTTT. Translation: CASSKQGLSKSEAFF. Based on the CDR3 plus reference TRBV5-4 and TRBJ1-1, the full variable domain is ETGVTQSPTHLIKTRGQQVTLRCSSQSGHNTVSWYQQALGQGPQFIFQYYREEENGRGNFPPRFSGLQFPNYSSELNVNALELDDSALYLCASSKQGLSKSEAFFGQGTRLTVV.

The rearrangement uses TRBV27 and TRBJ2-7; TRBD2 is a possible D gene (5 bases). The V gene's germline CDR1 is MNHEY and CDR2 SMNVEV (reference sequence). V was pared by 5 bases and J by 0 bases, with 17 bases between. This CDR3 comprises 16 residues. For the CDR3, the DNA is TGTGCCAGCAGTCCAATTCCAGCGGAAATCTCCTACGAGCAGTACTTC. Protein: CASSPIPAEISYEQYF.

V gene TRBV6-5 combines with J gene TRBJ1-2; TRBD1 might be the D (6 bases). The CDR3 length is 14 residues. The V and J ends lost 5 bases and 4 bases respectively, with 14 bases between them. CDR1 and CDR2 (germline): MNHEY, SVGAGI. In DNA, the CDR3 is TGTGCCAGCAGTGAACAGGGAGGGACCTATGGCTACACCTTC. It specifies CASSEQGGTYGYTF.

The CDR3 DNA reads as TGTGCCAGCACCGACAGCGCGAACACCGGGGAGCTGTTTTTT. Its translation is CASTDSANTGELFF. V and J are TRBV7-9 and TRBJ2-2, with D possibly being TRBD1 (5 bases). V lost 7 bases and J lost 0, with 9 bases in between. The germline gives CDR1 SEHNR, CDR2 FQNEAQ (reference sequence). The CDR3 length is 14 residues.

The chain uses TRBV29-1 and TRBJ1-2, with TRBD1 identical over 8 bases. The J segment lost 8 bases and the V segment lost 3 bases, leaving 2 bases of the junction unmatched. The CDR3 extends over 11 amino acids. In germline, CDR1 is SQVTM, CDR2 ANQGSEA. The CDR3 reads CSVDGQGGYTF. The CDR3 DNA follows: TGCAGCGTTGATGGACAGGGCGGCTACACCTTC.